A selection of T cell receptor beta chains follows, all from one sample in a study of shared clonotypes between healthy human individuals. Data came from immunoSEQ multiplex PCR; TCRdb stores just in-frame clones and leaves some out. The sample shows fewer than 1.8 million clones, around 98.5% of them seen only once. Sample: naive CD4+ T cells sorted from blood. These receptors were obtained from a man under 40 in good health. Each CDR3 is given with its conserved first and last residue.

j_gene | v_gene | CDR3aa
TRBJ2-3 | TRBV10-3 | CAISPDSGSLTDTQYF
TRBJ2-7 | TRBV5-5 | CASIGARYEQYF
TRBJ2-3 | TRBV7-9 | CASNRDTDTQYF
TRBJ2-5 | TRBV18 | CASSPSQLSETQYF
TRBJ2-1 | TRBV7-7 | CASSPSSYNEQFF
TRBJ2-1 | TRBV10-2 | CASKIGIGLGYNEQFF
TRBJ1-5 | TRBV27 | CASSLLKGYQPQHF
TRBJ2-1 | TRBV2 | CASTSASGNQNEQFF
TRBJ2-5 | TRBV29-1 | CSGTVEETQYF
TRBJ2-7 | TRBV5-1 | CASSANRGPPYEQYF
TRBJ2-1 | TRBV18 | CASSPMEIAGGGEQFF
TRBJ2-7 | TRBV11-2 | CASSSRSLAGGGYYEQYF
TRBJ1-3 | TRBV4-1 | CASSQDSGHSGNTIYF
TRBJ2-2 | TRBV19 | CASSTGLGGELFF
TRBJ2-7 | TRBV29-1 | CSVEAEGTAGYEQYF
TRBJ2-1 | TRBV5-4 | CASSRGSNDYNEQFF
TRBJ2-3 | TRBV7-9 | CASSLAQGPTSSTDTQYF
TRBJ2-3 | TRBV5-1 | CASSKDRGGDTQYF
TRBJ2-1 | TRBV7-2 | CATTVTSINEQFF
TRBJ2-5 | TRBV9 | CASSARGLGGTQYF
TRBJ2-7 | TRBV7-6 | CASSSGLGGNLYEQYF
TRBJ1-2 | TRBV5-4 | CASSLDGESGYTF
TRBJ1-5 | TRBV6-5 | CASSSTISAFNQPQHF
TRBJ1-1 | TRBV5-1 | CASSLQGGGNPEAFF
TRBJ2-7 | TRBV6-1 | CASSPRAPAYEQYF
TRBJ2-7 | TRBV18 | CASSPTVNSYEQYF
TRBJ2-1 | TRBV7-2 | CASSFLAGPSIGSYNEQFF
TRBJ2-7 | TRBV30 | CAWIPRQSYEQYF
TRBJ2-7 | TRBV15 | CATSRGRAGYEQYF
TRBJ1-1 | TRBV10-1 | CASRTDRNTEAFF
TRBJ2-3 | TRBV18 | CASSPLATADTQYF
TRBJ2-7 | TRBV5-1 | CASSLAPTYEQYF
TRBJ1-4 | TRBV7-6 | CASSPRTDEKLFF
TRBJ1-1 | TRBV9 | CASSATGNTEAFF
TRBJ2-7 | TRBV28 | CASSLTRNTYEQYF
TRBJ2-1 | TRBV10-1 | CASSSGTSSYNEQFF
TRBJ2-7 | TRBV13 | CASSYTSGSSYEQYF
TRBJ1-2 | TRBV7-8 | CASSLAGQGDYGYTF
TRBJ1-1 | TRBV18 | CASSPRTGSTEAFF
TRBJ2-5 | TRBV5-1 | CASSHRDTQETQYF
TRBJ2-2 | TRBV5-1 | CASSPLAGGNTGELFF
TRBJ2-2 | TRBV18 | CASSPRPGTSGRGANTGELFF
TRBJ2-2 | TRBV4-1 | CASSHFEAANTGELFF
TRBJ2-7 | TRBV4-3 | CASSQARTLGGTYEQYF
TRBJ1-2 | TRBV4-3 | CASRGTGEDYGYTF
TRBJ1-5 | TRBV5-6 | CASSLTGGGVGNQPQHF
TRBJ1-2 | TRBV27 | CASSFKETGGEKGYTF
TRBJ1-2 | TRBV7-3 | CASSLSPGGQRGSGYTF
TRBJ2-2 | TRBV5-5 | CASSSARQGGLNGELFF
TRBJ2-5 | TRBV5-1 | CASSDTQGGETQYF
TRBJ2-7 | TRBV30 | CAWSVVYEQYF
TRBJ1-2 | TRBV29-1 | CSGKIGSYGYTF
TRBJ2-1 | TRBV7-2 | CASSLAQGHEQFF
TRBJ2-3 | TRBV7-2 | CASTAIRTDTQYF
TRBJ2-3 | TRBV16 | CASSQGTLVLITDTQYF
TRBJ2-7 | TRBV11-3 | CASSSSTGTGNEQYF